This T cell receptor (beta chain) comes out of a study of blood T cell repertoires in COVID-19. Study-wide background: Sample material is recorded as cDNA or gDNA derived from T cells, B-cell-depleted T cells, or PBMCs.

Germline CDR1 and CDR2: MNHEY and SVGEGT. V shed 4 bases and J shed 4 bases, with 10 bases lying between them. The CDR3 loop spans 13 amino acids. Authors' analysis steps: Amplification from reference gene primers served as the basis for estimated nucleated cell counts. The data were produced by immunoSEQ multiplex PCR, yet TCRdb's version contains in-frame clones alone and is incomplete. V and J calls and clone size are given by that table; D and trimming were obtained from the DNA. The repertoire has some 160,000 clones, roughly 93% of them found once; the top ten carry 2% to 3%. The source material was peripheral blood. V usage is TRBV6-2 or TRBV6-3 and J usage is TRBJ1-2; no clear D. The TCR originated in a young man with acute or convalescent COVID-19. The CDR3 bases are TGTGCCAGCAGTTCGAGCATGAGCTATGGCTACACCTTC. This codes for CASSSSMSYGYTF.